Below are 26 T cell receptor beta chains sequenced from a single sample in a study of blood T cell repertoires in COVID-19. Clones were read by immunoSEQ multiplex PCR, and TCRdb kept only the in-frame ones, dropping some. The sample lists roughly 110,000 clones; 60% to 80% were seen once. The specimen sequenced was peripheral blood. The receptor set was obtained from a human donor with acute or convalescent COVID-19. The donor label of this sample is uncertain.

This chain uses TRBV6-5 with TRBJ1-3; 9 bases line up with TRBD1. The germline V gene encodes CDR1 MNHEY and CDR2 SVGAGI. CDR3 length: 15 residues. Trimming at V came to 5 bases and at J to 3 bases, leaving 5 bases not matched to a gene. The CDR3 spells CASSRWDRDGNTIYF. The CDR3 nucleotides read TGTGCCAGCAGTCGGTGGGACAGGGATGGAAACACCATATATTTT.

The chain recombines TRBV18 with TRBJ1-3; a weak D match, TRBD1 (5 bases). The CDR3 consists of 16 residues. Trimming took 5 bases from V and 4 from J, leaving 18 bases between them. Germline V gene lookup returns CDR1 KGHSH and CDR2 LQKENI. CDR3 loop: CASSSGTFRGGNTIYF. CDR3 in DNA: TGTGCCAGCTCATCCGGGACTTTTCGAGGGGGAAACACCATATATTTT.

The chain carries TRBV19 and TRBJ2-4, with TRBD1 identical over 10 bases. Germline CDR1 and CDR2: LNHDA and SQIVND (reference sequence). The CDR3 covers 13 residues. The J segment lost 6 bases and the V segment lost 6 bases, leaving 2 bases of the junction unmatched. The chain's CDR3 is CASRRTGGNIQYF. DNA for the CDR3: TGTGCCAGTAGAAGGACAGGGGGAAACATTCAGTACTTC.

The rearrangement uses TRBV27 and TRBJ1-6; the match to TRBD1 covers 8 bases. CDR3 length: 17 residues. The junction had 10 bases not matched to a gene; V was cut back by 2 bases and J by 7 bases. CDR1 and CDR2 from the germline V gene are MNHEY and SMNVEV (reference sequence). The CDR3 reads CASSLMRTGRENSPLHF. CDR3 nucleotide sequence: TGTGCCAGCAGTTTAATGAGGACAGGGAGGGAAAATTCACCCCTCCACTTT.

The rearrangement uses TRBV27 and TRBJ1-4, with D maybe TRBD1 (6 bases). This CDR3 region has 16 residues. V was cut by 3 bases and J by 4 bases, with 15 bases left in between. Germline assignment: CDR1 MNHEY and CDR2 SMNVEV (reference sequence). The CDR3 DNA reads TGTGCCAGCAGTTTTCGTCAGGACAGCGGTAATGAAAAACTGTTTTTT. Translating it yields CASSFRQDSGNEKLFF.

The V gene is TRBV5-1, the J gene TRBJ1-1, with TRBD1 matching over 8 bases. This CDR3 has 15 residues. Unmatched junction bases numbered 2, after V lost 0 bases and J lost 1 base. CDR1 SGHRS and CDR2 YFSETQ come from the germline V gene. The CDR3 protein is CASSLVGQGNTEAFF. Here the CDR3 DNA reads TGCGCCAGCAGCTTGGTTGGACAGGGGAACACTGAAGCTTTCTTT.

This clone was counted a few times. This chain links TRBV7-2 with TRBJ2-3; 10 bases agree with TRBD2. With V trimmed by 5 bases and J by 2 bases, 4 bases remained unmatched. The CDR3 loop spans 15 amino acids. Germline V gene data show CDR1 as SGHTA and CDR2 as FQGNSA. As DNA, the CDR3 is TGTGCCAGCAGCCCACTAGCGGGGACCACAGATACGCAGTATTTT. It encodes CASSPLAGTTDTQYF. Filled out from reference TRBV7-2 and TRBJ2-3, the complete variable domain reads GAGVSQSPSNKVTEKGKDVELRCDPISGHTALYWYRQSLGQGLEFLIYFQGNSAPDKSGLPSDRFSAERTGGSVSTLTIQRTQQEDSAVYLCASSPLAGTTDTQYFGPGTRLTVL.

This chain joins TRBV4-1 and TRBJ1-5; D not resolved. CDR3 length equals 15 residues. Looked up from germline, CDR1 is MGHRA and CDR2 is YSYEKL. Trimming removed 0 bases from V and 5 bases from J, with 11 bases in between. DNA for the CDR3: TGCGCCAGCAGCCAAGATCCTATACCTGATCAGCCCCAGCATTTT. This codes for CASSQDPIPDQPQHF.

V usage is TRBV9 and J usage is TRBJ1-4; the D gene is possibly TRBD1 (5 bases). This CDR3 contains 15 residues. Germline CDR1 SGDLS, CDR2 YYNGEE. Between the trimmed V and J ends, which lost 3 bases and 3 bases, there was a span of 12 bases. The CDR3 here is CASSATSGANEKLFF. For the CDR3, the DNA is TGTGCCAGCAGCGCGACCTCGGGGGCTAATGAAAAACTGTTTTTT.

CDR3 DNA: TGTGCCAGCAGTGCAGAGACAGGATACTCTGGGGCCAACGTCCTGACTTTC. Its translation is CASSAETGYSGANVLTF. J is TRBJ2-6 and V is TRBV14, with D maybe TRBD1 (6 bases). Trimming cost V 6 bases and J 0 bases, with 15 bases left between them. The CDR3 has 17 amino acids. Germline V gives CDR1 SGHDN, CDR2 FVKESK. Supplemented by reference TRBV14 and TRBJ2-6, the full variable domain reads EAGVTQFPSHSVIEKGQTVTLRCDPISGHDNLYWYRRVMGKEIKFLLHFVKESKQDESGMPNNRFLAERTGGTYSTLKVQPAELEDSGVYFCASSAETGYSGANVLTFGAGSRLTVL.

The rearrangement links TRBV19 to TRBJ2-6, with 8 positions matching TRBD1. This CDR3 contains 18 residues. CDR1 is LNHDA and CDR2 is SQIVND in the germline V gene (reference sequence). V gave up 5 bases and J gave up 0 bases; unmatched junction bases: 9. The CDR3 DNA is TGTGCCAGTAGTGGCCGGGACAGGTTTGTCTCTGGGGCCAACGTCCTGACTTTC. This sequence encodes CASSGRDRFVSGANVLTF.

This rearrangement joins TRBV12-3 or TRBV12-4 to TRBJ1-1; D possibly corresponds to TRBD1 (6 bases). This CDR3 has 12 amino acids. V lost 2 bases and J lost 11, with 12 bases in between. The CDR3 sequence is CASSLSAGAAFF. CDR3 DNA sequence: TGTGCCAGCAGTTTATCGGCAGGGGCGGCTTTCTTT.

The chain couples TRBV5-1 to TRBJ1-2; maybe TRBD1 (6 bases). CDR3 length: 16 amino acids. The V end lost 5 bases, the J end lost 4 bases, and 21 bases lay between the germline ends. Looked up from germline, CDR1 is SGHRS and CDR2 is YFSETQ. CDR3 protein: CASRPEVGAPSYGYTF. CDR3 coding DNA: TGCGCCAGCAGACCTGAAGTGGGGGCACCCTCCTATGGCTACACCTTC.

CDR3 DNA: TGTGCCAGTAGTATCGTTACAGGGCCAAACTATGGCTACACCTTC. Translation: CASSIVTGPNYGYTF. This rearrangement joins TRBV19 to TRBJ1-2; TRBD1 might be the D (6 bases). Looked up from germline, CDR1 is LNHDA and CDR2 is SQIVND (reference sequence). This CDR3 is 15 amino acids long. The V and J ends lost 3 bases and 2 bases respectively, with 13 bases between them.

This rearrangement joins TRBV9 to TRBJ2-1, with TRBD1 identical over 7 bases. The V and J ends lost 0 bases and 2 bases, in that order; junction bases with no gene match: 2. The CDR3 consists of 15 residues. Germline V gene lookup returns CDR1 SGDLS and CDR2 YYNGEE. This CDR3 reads CASSVEGTAYNEQFF. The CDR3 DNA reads TGTGCCAGCAGCGTAGAAGGGACAGCCTACAATGAGCAGTTCTTC.

The CDR3 DNA sequence: TGTGCCAGCAGTGAAGGCGGCAGCAATCAGCCCCAGCATTTT. It encodes CASSEGGSNQPQHF. The rearrangement uses TRBV6-1 and TRBJ1-5; D not resolved. Germline V gene data show CDR1 as MNHNS and CDR2 as SASEGT. CDR3 length: 14 residues. V shed 1 base and J shed 1 base, with 5 bases lying between them.

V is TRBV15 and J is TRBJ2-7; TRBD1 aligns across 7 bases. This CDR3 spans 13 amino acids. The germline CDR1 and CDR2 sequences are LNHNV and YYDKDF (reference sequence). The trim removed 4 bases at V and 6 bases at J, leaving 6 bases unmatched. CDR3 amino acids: CATSKYRGGEQYV. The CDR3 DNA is TGTGCCACCAGCAAATACAGGGGTGGCGAGCAGTACGTC.

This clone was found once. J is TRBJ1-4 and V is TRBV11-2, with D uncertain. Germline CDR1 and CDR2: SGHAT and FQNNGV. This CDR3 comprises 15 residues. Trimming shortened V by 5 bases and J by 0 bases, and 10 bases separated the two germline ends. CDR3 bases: TGTGCCAGCAGCGACACATCGTCAACTAATGAAAAACTGTTTTTT. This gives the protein CASSDTSSTNEKLFF.

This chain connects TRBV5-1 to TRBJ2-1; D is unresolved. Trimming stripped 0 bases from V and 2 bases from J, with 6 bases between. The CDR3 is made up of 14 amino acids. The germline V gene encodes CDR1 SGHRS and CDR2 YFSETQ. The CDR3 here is CASSLELPYNEQFF. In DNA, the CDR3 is TGCGCCAGCAGCTTGGAACTACCCTACAATGAGCAGTTCTTC.

As DNA, the CDR3 is TGTGCCAGCAGCACCGGGACAGGGGTTCTTCACCAAGAGACCCAGTACTTC. This sequence encodes CASSTGTGVLHQETQYF. The gene calls are TRBV9 and TRBJ2-5, with 10 bases matching TRBD1. Looked up from germline, CDR1 is SGDLS and CDR2 is YYNGEE. The CDR3 consists of 17 residues. V dropped 4 bases and J dropped 0; count of bases not matched to a gene: 9.

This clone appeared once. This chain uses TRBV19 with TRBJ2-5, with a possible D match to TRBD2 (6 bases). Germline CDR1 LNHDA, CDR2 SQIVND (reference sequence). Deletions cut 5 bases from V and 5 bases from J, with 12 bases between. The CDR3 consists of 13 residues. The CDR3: CASSPARGETQYF. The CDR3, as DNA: TGTGCCAGTAGTCCTGCCCGGGGGGAGACCCAGTACTTC.

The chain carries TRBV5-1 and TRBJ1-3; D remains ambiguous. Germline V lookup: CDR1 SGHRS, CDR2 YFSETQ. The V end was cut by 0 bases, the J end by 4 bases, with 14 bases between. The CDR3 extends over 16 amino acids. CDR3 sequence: CASSLAGTERGNTIYF. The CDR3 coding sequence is TGCGCCAGCAGCTTGGCCGGAACGGAGCGGGGAAACACCATATATTTT.

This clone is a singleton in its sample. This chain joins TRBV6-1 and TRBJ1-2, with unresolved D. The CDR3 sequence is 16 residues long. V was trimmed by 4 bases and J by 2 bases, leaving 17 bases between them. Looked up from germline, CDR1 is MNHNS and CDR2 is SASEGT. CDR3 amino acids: CASSVLAGNLNYGYTF. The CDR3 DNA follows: TGTGCCAGCAGTGTCCTGGCCGGGAACTTAAACTATGGCTACACCTTC.

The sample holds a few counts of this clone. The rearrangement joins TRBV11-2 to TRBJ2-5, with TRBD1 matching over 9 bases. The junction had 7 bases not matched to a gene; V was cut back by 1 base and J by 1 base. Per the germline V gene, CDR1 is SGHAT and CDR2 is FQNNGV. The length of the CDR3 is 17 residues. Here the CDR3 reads CASSLAGTGRFQETQYF. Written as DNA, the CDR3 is TGTGCCAGCAGCTTAGCAGGGACAGGGAGGTTCCAAGAGACCCAGTACTTC.

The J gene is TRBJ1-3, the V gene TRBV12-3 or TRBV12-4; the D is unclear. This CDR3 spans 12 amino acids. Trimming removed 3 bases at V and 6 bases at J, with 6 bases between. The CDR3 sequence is CASSFGENTIYF. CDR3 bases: TGTGCCAGCAGTTTCGGGGAAAACACCATATATTTT.

The CDR3 DNA sequence: TGTGCCTGGAGTCGGAACAGGGGCGACACTGAAGCTTTCTTT. Encoded protein: CAWSRNRGDTEAFF. The chain links TRBV30 to TRBJ1-1; 7 bases are shared with TRBD1. Germline V CDR1 and CDR2: GTSNPN, SVGIG (reference sequence). V shed 2 bases, J shed 3 bases, and the junction held 6 bases outside the gene matches. The CDR3 length is 14 residues.